The rows below give T cell receptor beta chains drawn from one sample of a study of a mutant IDH1 vaccine in newly diagnosed glioma. Antigens of these TCRs are unknown. Only in-frame clones appear in the TCRdb table, and some are missing; sequencing was by immunoSEQ multiplex PCR. The sample contains about 34,000 clones, roughly 89% of which appear only once. The source was PBMCs, collected from a glioma patient whose treatment included an IDH1 peptide vaccine. These receptors were taken from a woman aged 25 to 39 with glioma. CDR3s include the opening cysteine and the closing phenylalanine or tryptophan. Only part of the rows carry a size: once, few, many, or a class if the clone is expanded.

TRBJ1-3 - TRBV4-3 CASSQDVGGSTSGNTIYF
TRBJ1-1 few TRBV4-2 CASSQDGTGDTEAFF
TRBJ1-4 - TRBV30 CAWNPNIRGRVTNEKLFF
TRBJ2-1 once TRBV6-5 CASSYARGEQFF
TRBJ2-7 - TRBV10-2 CASRGSEQYF
TRBJ1-1 once TRBV7-2 CASSLDLGGTYTEAFF
TRBJ2-1 - TRBV6-5 CASSYGLAGVNEQFF
TRBJ2-7 - TRBV4-3 CASSQMGSDYEQYF
TRBJ2-1 - TRBV9 CASSVVGQGGYNEQFF
TRBJ2-5 medium-sized TRBV7-6 CASSLDMSDQETQYF
TRBJ2-7 - TRBV5-1 CASSLGGQGSRNEQYF
TRBJ2-7 - TRBV25-1 CASSDTGRTYYEQYF
TRBJ2-7 - TRBV5-1 CASSLGPRGISYEQYF
TRBJ1-1 - TRBV27 CASSPPDRVDTEAFF
TRBJ1-2 - TRBV6-1 CASREPLYGYTF
TRBJ1-1 - TRBV10-3 CATTFGRGQGYTEAFF
TRBJ1-1 - TRBV5-1 CASSLRTANTEAFF
TRBJ1-1 - TRBV6-6 CASSLLGTENTEAFF
TRBJ1-1 - TRBV9 CASSDDRVSTEAFF
TRBJ2-7 - TRBV4-2 CASSPRRSYEQYF
TRBJ1-5 once TRBV27 CASSLFGGGNQPQHF
TRBJ1-1 once TRBV7-2 CASSPSPRAGTEAFF
TRBJ1-2 once TRBV19 CASRGQWPYGYTF
TRBJ1-2 - TRBV6-5 CASSRGQDGYTF
TRBJ2-4 - TRBV9 CASSGDPGEAKAKNIQYF
TRBJ1-1 once TRBV9 CASSVGVTTEAFF
TRBJ2-7 - TRBV5-1 CASSLEGGYLYEQYF
TRBJ1-1 - TRBV14 CASSPRGMNTEAFF
TRBJ1-2 - TRBV11-3 CASSSSHQLGGYTF
TRBJ1-5 - TRBV4-1 CASSQYGQPQHF
TRBJ1-1 - TRBV30 CASPGGREAFF
TRBJ2-2 - TRBV5-4 CASSLGLAGGIGGELFF
TRBJ1-2 - TRBV4-1 CASSPLRGANYGYTF
TRBJ2-1 - TRBV6-5 CASSRTEDEQFF
TRBJ1-5 - TRBV19 CASRIRDRDQPQHF
TRBJ1-1 once TRBV18 CASSAGGAEAFF
TRBJ2-7 - TRBV5-1 CASSLTKAANPYEQYF
TRBJ2-3 few TRBV12-5 CASGSGQNTDTQYF
TRBJ2-5 - TRBV6-5 CASSYSETGGETQYF
TRBJ1-1 - TRBV19 CASRQVMNTEAFF
TRBJ1-6 - TRBV4-1 CASSPRTGADNSPLHF
TRBJ1-1 once TRBV4-2 CASSPGQRNTEAFF
TRBJ2-7 - TRBV29-1 CSVAPRGAPTDEQYF
TRBJ2-2 - TRBV2 CASSGVAGLNTGELFF
TRBJ1-2 - TRBV20-1 CSGAVYDGYTF
TRBJ2-1 - TRBV2 CASRRLDRSYNEQFF
TRBJ1-2 - TRBV30 CAWSGTVRYGYTF
TRBJ2-2 few TRBV7-2 CASSFDPASGELFF
TRBJ2-1 - TRBV7-2 CASSPWTAYNEQFF
TRBJ2-3 - TRBV2 CASTYTTDTQYF
TRBJ1-4 - TRBV20-1 CSARANEKLFF
TRBJ1-2 once TRBV19 CASSIREAGSYGYTF
TRBJ2-5 - TRBV7-3 CASSRGGQETQYF
TRBJ2-3 once TRBV29-1 CSVEEGWTDTQYF
TRBJ2-1 - TRBV4-1 CASSQTDIDNEQFF
TRBJ2-7 - TRBV10-1 CASSTTGEEEQYF
TRBJ1-1 few TRBV2 CASSAGVGITEAFF
TRBJ1-5 - TRBV2 CASSESRVGDQPQHF
TRBJ2-7 - TRBV5-1 CASSTGQGGYEQYF